The 16 T cell receptor beta chains below were found in one sample sequenced in a study of Tregs in tolerant kidney transplant recipients. Libraries were prepared by immunoSEQ multiplex PCR; TCRdb keeps only in-frame clonotypes and omits some of them. The sample lists more than 90,000 clones; approximately 90% were seen once. Source material: CD4+ T cells from blood. The source of these receptors is a human donor in good health.

The V and J genes are TRBV7-9 and TRBJ1-2; 9 positions agree with TRBD1. Per germline, CDR1 SEHNR and CDR2 FQNEAQ (reference sequence). Trimming at V came to 4 bases and at J to 8 bases, leaving 2 bases not matched to a gene. The CDR3 is made up of 12 amino acids. Here the CDR3 reads CASSSTGGGYTF. CDR3 bases: TGTGCCAGCAGCTCGACAGGGGGAGGCTACACCTTC. The full variable domain, rest sourced from reference TRBV7-9 and TRBJ1-2, is DTGVSQNPRHKITKRGQNVTFRCDPISEHNRLYWYRQTLGQGPEFLTYFQNEAQLEKSRLLSDRFSAERPKGSFSTLEIQRTEQGDSAMYLCASSSTGGGYTFGSGTRLTVV.

The V call is TRBV29-1, the J call TRBJ2-7, with D possibly matching TRBD1 (6 bases). The ends were cut back, 6 bases at V and 3 bases at J, with 12 bases in the middle. The CDR3 runs 12 residues. CDR1 is SQVTM and CDR2 is ANQGSEA in the germline V gene. CDR3 DNA: TGCAGCGTCGTAATGACAGGCTACGAGCAGTACTTC. Amino acids: CSVVMTGYEQYF.

The rearrangement joins TRBV29-1 to TRBJ2-5; maybe TRBD2 (5 bases). The CDR3 runs 13 residues. V lost 5 bases to trimming and J lost 5 bases, with 15 bases between them. Per germline, CDR1 SQVTM and CDR2 ANQGSEA. The CDR3 sequence is CSVSRGPGETQYF. CDR3 DNA: TGCAGCGTTTCGCGCGGGCCGGGGGAGACCCAGTACTTC. The full variable domain, its missing parts supplied by reference TRBV29-1 and TRBJ2-5, is SAVISQKPSRDICQRGTSLTIQCQVDSQVTMMFWYRQQPGQSLTLIATANQGSEATYESGFVIDKFPISRPNLTFSTLTVSNMSPEDSSIYLCSVSRGPGETQYFGPGTRLLVL.

The table lists this clone with a count of one. CDR3 sequence reads: CAIGISGANVLTF. The CDR3 nucleotides are TGTGCCATCGGAATCTCTGGGGCCAACGTCCTGACTTTC. The V and J genes are TRBV10-3 and TRBJ2-6; unclear D gene. Trimming stripped 8 bases from V and 0 bases from J, with 5 bases between. CDR1 is ENHRY and CDR2 is SYGVKD in the germline V gene. The CDR3 sequence is 13 residues long.

This clone was seen a single time. The chain couples TRBV6-1 to TRBJ1-6; possibly TRBD1 for D (6 bases). The CDR3 length is 14 residues. V shed 2 bases and J shed 5 bases, with 7 bases lying between them. Germline loops: CDR1 MNHNS, CDR2 SASEGT. Here the CDR3 DNA reads TGTGCCAGCAGTGAAAGGGGGAATAATTCACCCCTCCACTTT. It encodes CASSERGNNSPLHF.

The chain uses TRBV5-1 and TRBJ1-6, with D hard to call. The CDR3 runs to 14 residues. With 1 base removed from V and 6 bases from J, the gap between germline ends came to 8 bases. The germline CDR1 and CDR2 sequences are SGHRS and YFSETQ. CDR3 nucleotide sequence: TGCGCCAGCAGCTTGCCGGCACTTAATTCACCCCTCCACTTT. Translating gives CASSLPALNSPLHF.

This chain joins TRBV4-1 and TRBJ1-1; D remains ambiguous. Between the trimmed V and J ends, which lost 5 bases and 1 base, there was a span of 14 bases. Germline V gene sequence: CDR1 MGHRA, CDR2 YSYEKL. CDR3 length: 15 residues. CDR3 sequence reads: CASSALGLRNTEAFF. The CDR3 DNA is TGCGCCAGCAGCGCCTTGGGGTTGAGGAACACTGAAGCTTTCTTT.

The chain joins TRBV30 to TRBJ1-5; D gene unclear. Germline values: CDR1 GTSNPN, CDR2 SVGIG (reference sequence). The CDR3 has 14 residues. The V end lost 2 bases, the J end lost 0 bases, and 8 bases lay between the germline ends. In nucleotides, the CDR3 is TGTGCCTGGAGTAGGTTGGTTAGCAATCAGCCCCAGCATTTT. Its translation: CAWSRLVSNQPQHF.

The chain links TRBV28 to TRBJ2-7; D perhaps matches TRBD1 (6 bases). The germline gives CDR1 MDHEN, CDR2 SYDVKM. Trimming stripped 8 bases from V and 7 bases from J, with 12 bases between. This CDR3 spans 11 amino acids. The CDR3 DNA reads as TGTGCCAGCTTAAGGGGGAAGGAGCAGTACTTC. Translated, it gives CASLRGKEQYF. Full variable domain (missing parts from reference TRBV28 and TRBJ2-7): DVKVTQSSRYLVKRTGEKVFLECVQDMDHENMFWYRQDPGLGLRLIYFSYDVKMKEKGDIPEGYSVSREKKERFSLILESASTNQTSMYLCASLRGKEQYFGPGTRLTVT.

This clone was seen only once. V is TRBV10-2 and J is TRBJ1-1; 7 bases align to TRBD1. V gave up 8 bases and J gave up 1 base; unmatched junction bases: 4. Per the germline V gene, CDR1 is WSHSY and CDR2 is SAAADI. The CDR3 sequence is 13 residues long. CDR3 residues: CASDDRANTEAFF. The DNA for the CDR3 is TGCGCCAGCGACGACAGGGCGAACACTGAAGCTTTCTTT.

V and J are TRBV5-1 and TRBJ2-7; TRBD1 aligns across 8 bases. The length of the CDR3 is 15 residues. V was pared by 3 bases and J by 0 bases, with 5 bases of the junction left unmatched. CDR1 is SGHRS, CDR2 YFSETQ, per germline. In DNA, the CDR3 is TGCGCCAGCAGCTCCAGACAGGGGTTCTCCTACGAGCAGTACTTC. Protein: CASSSRQGFSYEQYF.

The chain carries TRBV6-1 and TRBJ1-4, with TRBD1 matching over 7 bases. The germline gives CDR1 MNHNS, CDR2 SASEGT. The CDR3 has 13 amino acids. Trimming cost V 8 bases and J 4 bases; bases outside gene matches: 4. As DNA, the CDR3 is TGTGCCAGCGCACGGGACAGTAATGAAAAACTGTTTTTT. It encodes CASARDSNEKLFF.

This clone was observed a few times. This rearrangement joins TRBV2 to TRBJ1-2, with 11 bases matching TRBD1. CDR1 is SNHLY and CDR2 is FYNNEI in the germline V gene. The length of the CDR3 is 13 residues. The trim removed 7 bases at V and 6 bases at J, leaving 4 bases unmatched. CDR3 loop: CASIWGQGDGYTF. The CDR3 nucleotides read TGTGCCAGCATATGGGGACAGGGGGATGGCTACACCTTC.

The J gene is TRBJ1-5, the V gene TRBV2; TRBD1 aligns across 7 bases. CDR3 length: 14 amino acids. CDR1 and CDR2 from the germline V gene are SNHLY and FYNNEI. J gave up 0 bases and V 7 bases, and 3 bases lay outside the gene matches. CDR3 in DNA: TGTGCCAGCAAGACAGGGCTTAGCAATCAGCCCCAGCATTTT. Protein: CASKTGLSNQPQHF.

This chain joins TRBV5-8 and TRBJ2-3; 12 nucleotides match TRBD1. Germline V gene sequence: CDR1 SGHTS, CDR2 YDEGEE. This CDR3 contains 16 residues. J was trimmed by 0 bases and V by 4 bases; bases with no gene match: 3. The CDR3 is CASSTGQGASTDTQYF. For the CDR3, the DNA is TGTGCCAGCAGCACGGGACAGGGGGCGAGCACAGATACGCAGTATTTT. The complete variable domain, with remaining parts taken from reference TRBV5-8 and TRBJ2-3, reads EAGVTQSPTHLIKTRGQQATLRCSPISGHTSVYWYQQALGLGLQFLLWYDEGEERNRGNFPPRFSGRQFPNYSSELNVNALELEDSALYLCASSTGQGASTDTQYFGPGTRLTVL.

The chain is built from TRBV6-1 and TRBJ2-1; the D is unclear. The V gene lost 7 bases and the J gene lost 6 bases, with 13 bases spanning the gap. This CDR3 has 13 amino acids. CDR1 MNHNS and CDR2 SASEGT come from the germline V gene. The CDR3 sequence is CASNRAFFNEQFF. The CDR3 DNA reads as TGTGCCAGCAACCGGGCCTTTTTCAATGAGCAGTTCTTC.